The 10 T cell receptor beta chains below come from one sample, sequenced in a study of blood T cell repertoires in COVID-19. Clones were read by immunoSEQ multiplex PCR, and TCRdb kept only the in-frame ones, dropping some. The profile shows fewer than 350,000 clones, approximately 89% of them singletons. The sequenced sample consisted of peripheral blood. The source of these receptors is an older woman with COVID-19, enrolled during active disease.

The chain uses TRBV5-7 and TRBJ2-7; TRBD1 is a possible D gene (6 bases). TRBV5-7 belongs to the ORF category, with a function that is uncertain. The CDR3 has 12 amino acids. Trimming pared 9 bases from V and 0 bases from J, leaving 10 bases between. The CDR3 protein is CANRDTSYEQYF. The CDR3 nucleotides are TGTGCCAACAGGGACACCTCCTACGAGCAGTACTTC.

The chain combines TRBV5-5 with TRBJ1-6, with 7 bases lining up with TRBD1. The V segment lost 4 bases and the J segment 12 bases; nucleotides outside the gene matches: 13. The CDR3 spans 15 residues. The germline V gene encodes CDR1 SGHKS and CDR2 YYEKEE (reference sequence). The CDR3, as DNA: TGTGCCAGCAGCCCCGAAGGGACAGCCCTTAGACCCCTCCACTTT. Its translation is CASSPEGTALRPLHF.

This clone was counted between two and nine times. The V and J genes are TRBV7-9 and TRBJ1-5; TRBD1 is a possible D gene (5 bases). The CDR3 extends over 15 amino acids. V lost 5 bases and J lost 4, with 15 bases in between. The germline V gene encodes CDR1 SEHNR and CDR2 FQNEAQ (reference sequence). The CDR3 loop is CASSPPGGLNQPQHF. The CDR3 DNA reads TGTGCCAGCAGCCCCCCCGGGGGGTTAAATCAGCCCCAGCATTTT.

The CDR3: CASSVRPSGVADTQYF. CDR3 in DNA: TGTGCCAGCAGCGTACGCCCTAGCGGGGTCGCAGATACGCAGTATTTT. The rearrangement links TRBV9 to TRBJ2-3, with TRBD2 identical over 9 bases. CDR3 length: 16 residues. J gave up 4 bases and V 1 base, and 7 bases lay outside the gene matches. Germline V gives CDR1 SGDLS, CDR2 YYNGEE.

DNA for the CDR3: TGTGCCAGCAGCTGGAGCGGAAACACCATATATTTT. Translation gives CASSWSGNTIYF. This chain joins TRBV28 and TRBJ1-3; no clear D. The CDR3 is 12 residues long. V dropped 6 bases and J dropped 4 bases, with 7 bases sitting between them. The germline gives CDR1 MDHEN, CDR2 SYDVKM.

V and J are TRBV11-2 and TRBJ2-5; 9 positions match TRBD2. There are 16 residues in the CDR3. The V gene end was trimmed by 3 bases and the J gene end by 5 bases; junction bases not matched to a gene: 10. Looked up from germline, CDR1 is SGHAT and CDR2 is FQNNGV. In DNA form, the CDR3 reads TGTGCCAGCAGCTTTTCAATGGCGGGGGGGCTGGAGACCCAGTACTTC. This codes for CASSFSMAGGLETQYF.

This chain links TRBV14 with TRBJ1-2; D call uncertain. The germline V gene has CDR1 SGHDN and CDR2 FVKESK. V was clipped by 0 bases and J by 8 bases, with 10 bases between them. The CDR3 spans 13 residues. The CDR3: CASSQEGLRGYTF. The CDR3 DNA is TGTGCCAGCAGCCAAGAAGGACTTAGGGGCTACACCTTC.

The rearrangement links TRBV11-1 to TRBJ1-2; D ambiguous. CDR1 is SGHAT, CDR2 FQDESV, per germline (reference sequence). V was shortened by 5 bases and J by 8 bases, with 15 bases between the two germline ends. This CDR3 has 13 residues. The CDR3 protein is CASSTPDGMGYTF. DNA of the CDR3: TGTGCCAGCAGCACCCCCGACGGGATGGGCTACACCTTC.

This clone was counted a few times. The V and J genes are TRBV7-2 and TRBJ1-1; possible D gene TRBD1, 6 bases. The CDR3 sequence is 13 residues long. Germline CDR1 and CDR2: SGHTA and FQGNSA. V was clipped by 3 bases and J by 8 bases, with 13 bases between them. The DNA of the CDR3 is TGTGCCAGCAGCTTTGAAGCAGGGGAGGAAGCTTTCTTT. Translated: CASSFEAGEEAFF.

The V gene is TRBV5-5, the J gene TRBJ1-1; no firm D call. The germline V gene encodes CDR1 SGHKS and CDR2 YYEKEE (reference sequence). V lost 4 bases to trimming and J lost 1 base, with 14 bases between them. The CDR3 is made up of 15 amino acids. In DNA, the CDR3 is TGTGCCAGCAGCCCTCGGGAGGTCGAGAACACTGAAGCTTTCTTT. Protein sequence: CASSPREVENTEAFF.